What follows is one TCR beta chain and its context. This record comes from a study of PD-L1 blockade in urothelial cancer. Study context: When patients started atezolizumab at some point between 2013 and 2014, it was given at 1,200 mg intravenously every 3 weeks. Blood was analyzed 3 weeks (second dose) and 6 weeks after treatment start. Median blood clonality was 0.080, with tens of thousands of unique TCRs.

Some clones are missing from TCRdb's copy, which holds only in-frame ones; the method was immunoSEQ multiplex PCR. The table shows approximately 90,000 clones, with nearly 90% occurring only once. The CDR3 spans 13 residues. Germline V gene data show CDR1 as SGHTA and CDR2 as FQGNSA. V lost 6 bases, J lost 7 bases, and 4 bases stayed unmatched. The time point denotes: pretreatment peripheral blood. Enrolled patients showed locally advanced or metastatic urothelial carcinoma. The V call is TRBV7-2, the J call TRBJ2-5, with TRBD1 identical over 11 bases. The TCR originated in a man aged 60-69 years with urothelial cancer. The sequences come from PBMCs, collected around atezolizumab (anti-PD-L1) treatment. CDR3 loop: CASSGQGAPTQYF. The DNA of the CDR3 is TGTGCCAGCAGTGGACAGGGGGCACCGACCCAGTACTTC.